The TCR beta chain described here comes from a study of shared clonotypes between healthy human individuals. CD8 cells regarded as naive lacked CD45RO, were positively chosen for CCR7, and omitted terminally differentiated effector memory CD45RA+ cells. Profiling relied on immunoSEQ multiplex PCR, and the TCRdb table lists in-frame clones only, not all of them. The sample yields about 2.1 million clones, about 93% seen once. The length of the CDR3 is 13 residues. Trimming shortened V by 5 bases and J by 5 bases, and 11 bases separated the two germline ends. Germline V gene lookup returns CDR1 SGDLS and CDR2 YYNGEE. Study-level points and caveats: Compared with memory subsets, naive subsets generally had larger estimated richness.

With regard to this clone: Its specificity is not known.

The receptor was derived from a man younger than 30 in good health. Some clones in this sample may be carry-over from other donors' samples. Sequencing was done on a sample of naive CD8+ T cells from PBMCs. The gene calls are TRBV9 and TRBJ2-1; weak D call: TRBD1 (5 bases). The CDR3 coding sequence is TGTGCCAGCAGTACCGACAGCCACAATGAGCAGTTCTTC. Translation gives CASSTDSHNEQFF. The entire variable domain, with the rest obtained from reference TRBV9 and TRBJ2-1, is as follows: DSGVTQTPKHLITATGQRVTLRCSPRSGDLSVYWYQQSLDQGLQFLIQYYNGEERAKGNILERFSAQQFPDLHSELNLSSLELGDSALYFCASSTDSHNEQFFGPGTRLTVL.